The following is a T cell receptor (beta chain) sequence with its context. This study enrolled people aged roughly 18 to 89 from approximately 25 US geographic areas. This entry comes from a study of blood T cell repertoires in COVID-19. For the study at large: Sample material is recorded as cDNA or gDNA derived from T cells, B-cell-depleted T cells, or PBMCs.

Sequenced by immunoSEQ multiplex PCR; TCRdb stores in-frame clones only, minus some. This sample has 150,000 or so clones, with roughly nine tenths found just once. J gave up 4 bases and V 5 bases, and 10 bases lay outside the gene matches. Germline lookup yields CDR1 SGHTA and CDR2 FQGNSA. This CDR3 contains 16 residues. The sample consisted of PBMCs or T cells enriched from blood (not recorded which). V and J are TRBV7-2 and TRBJ2-2; 7 bases are a match to TRBD2. This clonotype originated in a middle-aged woman who had been exposed to COVID-19. CDR3 in amino acids: CASSPWGGRGTGELFF. CDR3 nucleotides: TGTGCCAGCAGCCCTTGGGGAGGGCGGGGCACCGGGGAGCTGTTTTTT.